This T cell receptor beta chain was identified in a study of T cells in Graves' hyperthyroidism and ophthalmopathy. This clonotype was counted at least ten times. RNA transcripts served as the template for amplifying TCR beta CDR3 regions. The HTBI primer set served for first-round RT-PCR of the TCR CDR3. TCRdb ran MiXCR on the multiplex PCR reads and lists one entry per CDR3 protein. This sample has some 200,000 distinct CDR3 sequences, with roughly 15% found just once. Trimming removed 8 bases at V and 3 bases at J, with 14 bases between. Germline V gene sequence: CDR1 SNHLY, CDR2 FYNNEI. The CDR3 is 13 amino acids.

Specimen: blood. The clonotype was recovered from a man over 45 with Graves' hyperthyroidism. This sequence joins TRBV2 and TRBJ2-7, with D possibly TRBD2 on 6 matching bases. For the CDR3, the DNA is TGTGCCAGCGTGCGGAGGGTCTACTACGAGCAGTACTTC. Its protein product is CASVRRVYYEQYF.